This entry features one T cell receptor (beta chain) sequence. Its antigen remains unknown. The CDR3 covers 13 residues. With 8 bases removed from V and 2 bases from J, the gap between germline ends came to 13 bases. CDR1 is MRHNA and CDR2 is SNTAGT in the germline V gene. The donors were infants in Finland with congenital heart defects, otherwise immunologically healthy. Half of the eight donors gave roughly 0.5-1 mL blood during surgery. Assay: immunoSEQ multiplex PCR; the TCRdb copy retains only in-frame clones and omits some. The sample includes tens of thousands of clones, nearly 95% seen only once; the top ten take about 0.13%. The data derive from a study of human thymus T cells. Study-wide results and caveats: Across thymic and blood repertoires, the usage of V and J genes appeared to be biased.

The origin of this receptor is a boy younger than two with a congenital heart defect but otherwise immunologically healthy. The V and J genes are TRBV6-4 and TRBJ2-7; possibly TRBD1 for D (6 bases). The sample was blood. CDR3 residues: CASREQGPYEQYF. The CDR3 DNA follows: TGTGCCAGCCGGGAACAGGGTCCCTACGAGCAGTACTTC.